This T cell receptor (beta chain) emerged from a study of blood T cell repertoires in COVID-19. Across the study: Donors in the United States, Italy and Spain gave samples during acute or convalescent COVID-19.

Sequenced by immunoSEQ multiplex PCR; TCRdb stores in-frame clones only, minus some. The sample lists a few hundred thousand clones, about 90% occurring once. Germline CDR1 LNHDA, CDR2 SQIVND (reference sequence). V was clipped by 4 bases and J by 3 bases, with 9 bases between them. The CDR3 totals 13 residues. Participant age was roughly 18 to 90 years, and participants resided in fewer than 25 US areas. This clonotype was sampled from a human donor in a cohort exposed to, infected with or recovered from COVID-19 (not recorded which). The donor label of this sample is uncertain. This chain joins TRBV19 and TRBJ1-1; the D is unclear. Sample: PBMCs or T cells enriched from blood (not recorded which). The CDR3 DNA is TGTGCCAGTAGTACCGGAGCGGACACTGAAGCTTTCTTT. This translates into CASSTGADTEAFF.